Listed below are T cell receptor beta chains from one sample, sequenced in a study of neurological immune-mediated disorders. TCRdb used MiXCR to reprocess the 5' RACE reads, holding one entry per CDR3 protein. The table includes about 19,000 distinct CDR3 sequences, around 2.5% detected once. The sample comprised PBMCs. These receptors originate from a woman younger than 30 with multiple sclerosis. Each CDR3 is given with its conserved first and last residue. The D gene is left open where the match is weak. Size values are once, few and many counts, or a class for expanded clones, and some rows have none.

clone_size j_call v_call d_call cdr3_aa cdr3_nt
NA TRBJ1-3 TRBV7-7 NA CASSLLGPGHETGNTIYF TGTGCTAGCAGCTTACTAGGGCCAGGGCATGAGACTGGAAACACCATATATTTT
many TRBJ1-1 TRBV12-3/TRBV12-4 NA CASSRIGGRTEAFF TGTGCCAGCAGCCGCATAGGAGGGAGAACTGAAGCTTTCTTT
many TRBJ2-7 TRBV20-1 NA CSARDRRRTPHYEQYF TGCAGTGCTAGAGATCGTCGTCGGACACCTCACTACGAGCAGTACTTC
many TRBJ1-2 TRBV4-2 NA CASSQGPGRDYGYTF TGTGCCAGCAGCCAAGGTCCAGGGAGGGACTATGGCTACACCTTC
many TRBJ2-5 TRBV15 NA CATSREKGGGIQETQYF TGTGCCACCAGCAGGGAGAAAGGGGGGGGTATCCAAGAGACCCAGTACTTC
many TRBJ2-5 TRBV20-1 NA CSAPKGGAGETQYF TGCAGTGCTCCCAAGGGGGGGGCAGGAGAGACCCAGTACTTC
many TRBJ2-5 TRBV12-3/TRBV12-4 TRBD1 CASSSFAGTGKQTQYF TGTGCCAGCAGCTCCTTCGCCGGGACAGGGAAACAGACCCAGTACTTC
many TRBJ2-3 TRBV27 TRBD2 CASSSLGSGDTDTQYF TGTGCCAGCAGTTCCCTGGGTAGCGGGGACACAGATACGCAGTATTTT
few TRBJ1-1 TRBV11-2 NA CASSLVSAVEAFF TGTGCCAGCAGCTTAGTGTCGGCCGTTGAAGCTTTCTTT
many TRBJ2-6 TRBV14 NA CASSQEGASGANVLTF TGTGCCAGCAGCCAAGAAGGAGCCTCTGGGGCCAACGTCCTGACTTTC
many TRBJ2-7 TRBV18 NA CASSPSGTASYEQYF TGTGCCAGCTCACCAAGTGGGACGGCCTCCTACGAGCAGTACTTC
many TRBJ1-4 TRBV6-5 NA CATGQGLRREKLFF TGTGCCACCGGTCAGGGGCTACGACGGGAAAAACTGTTTTTT
many TRBJ2-7 TRBV28 TRBD2 CASSSGLAGTYEQYF TGTGCCAGCAGCTCGGGACTAGCGGGCACCTACGAGCAGTACTTC
few TRBJ1-2 TRBV28 NA CASSLLHTNLWNYGYTF TGTGCCAGCAGTTTACTGCACACCAATTTGTGGAACTATGGCTACACCTTC
many TRBJ2-1 TRBV11-2 TRBD2 CASSLDPRTSGGNEQFF TGTGCCAGCAGCTTAGATCCCAGGACTAGCGGGGGTAATGAGCAGTTCTTC
many TRBJ2-3 TRBV9 TRBD2 CASSVKASGGDTQYF TGTGCCAGCAGCGTCAAAGCCAGCGGGGGGGATACGCAGTATTTT
many TRBJ2-2 TRBV9 TRBD2 CASSGGLSPGELFF TGTGCCAGCAGCGGGGGACTATCTCCCGGGGAGCTGTTTTTT
many TRBJ1-1 TRBV10-3 NA CAITVGGVRDTEAFF TGTGCCATCACCGTCGGAGGGGTGCGTGACACTGAAGCTTTCTTT
NA TRBJ2-4 TRBV6-2/TRBV6-3 TRBD2 CASSLGLAGGNIQYF TGTGCCAGCAGCCTGGGACTAGCGGGGGGAAACATTCAGTACTTC
many TRBJ1-5 TRBV10-2 TRBD1 CASSKDREADQPQHF TGCGCCAGCAGTAAGGACAGGGAAGCAGATCAGCCCCAGCATTTT
NA TRBJ1-4 TRBV5-8 TRBD1 CASSYGTVQNEKLFF TGTGCCAGCAGCTACGGGACAGTGCAGAATGAAAAACTGTTTTTT
few TRBJ2-2 TRBV7-6 NA CASSPGGELFF TGTGCCAGCAGCCCCGGCGGGGAGCTGTTTTTT
medium-sized TRBJ2-7 TRBV28 NA CASTTNLIRGESYEQYF TGTGCCAGCACCACCAACTTGATCAGGGGCGAATCCTACGAGCAGTACTTC
many TRBJ1-1 TRBV6-6 NA CASTPLGGGTEAFF TGTGCCAGCACCCCCCTGGGAGGGGGCACTGAAGCTTTCTTT
many TRBJ1-1 TRBV4-3 TRBD1 CASRQGGNTEAFF TGCGCCAGCAGACAGGGGGGGAACACTGAAGCTTTCTTT
many TRBJ1-6 TRBV20-1 TRBD1 CSASGQEVSPLHF TGCAGTGCTAGTGGACAGGAAGTTTCACCCCTCCACTTT
many TRBJ1-3 TRBV10-3 NA CAISGGVGNTIYF TGTGCCATCAGTGGAGGGGTCGGAAACACCATATATTTT
many TRBJ2-7 TRBV9 NA CASSANPETATYEQYF TGTGCCAGCAGCGCGAACCCCGAGACAGCCACCTACGAGCAGTACTTC
many TRBJ2-5 TRBV20-1 NA CSARTTRAGGETQYF TGCAGTGCTAGAACTACCCGGGCCGGAGGGGAGACCCAGTACTTC